The clone carrying this TCR beta chain was observed a handful of times. The data are from a study of blood T cells in healthy people across ages. The germline V and J ends were trimmed by 0 bases and 4 bases, with 21 bases remaining between them. This CDR3 has 18 residues. Germline CDR1 is DFQATT and CDR2 is SNEGSKA (reference sequence). A second about 6 to 11 cycle PCR used barcoded and J-beta primers. Each CDR3 protein gets one entry after TCRdb re-called the 5' RACE reads with MiXCR. Of approximately 780,000 distinct CDR3 sequences in the sample, roughly 25% were seen once. Separately, the same data were catalogued under a study of T cells of mothers and their children. Turning to that study: Input to cDNA synthesis comprised all extracted RNA, at a ratio of around 1.6 ug per 15 ul. When the second PCR was run, its M1S primer added sample barcodes and 2-4 random nucleotides. Overlap in related mother-child pairs always slightly exceeded unrelated pairs, never significantly.

The chain has TRBV20-1 and TRBJ1-4, with a tentative D call TRBD1 (5 bases). The sequence came from a boy younger than 18 in good health. Input material: blood. The CDR3 protein is CSARDGTGGVWINEKLFF. Here the CDR3 DNA reads TGCAGTGCTAGAGATGGAACAGGCGGGGTATGGATTAATGAAAAACTGTTTTTT.